One T cell receptor beta chain is described in this entry. This sample stems from a study of blood T cell repertoires in COVID-19. About the study: PBMCs, B-cell-depleted T cells, or T cells were the source of the cDNA or gDNA that made up the material.

In the source study's methods: Reference gene primer amplification gave estimated nucleated cell counts. TCRdb's copy holds only in-frame clones and misses some; the assay was immunoSEQ multiplex PCR. The V and J calls and clone size were taken over from that table, and D and trimming were inferred from the DNA. The sample has fewer than 350,000 clones, around 87% seen once. Recruits, aged about 18 to 100 years, lived in 25 or so US areas. Participant-reported clinical history was the basis for cohort assignment. CDR1 is SGHAT, CDR2 FQNNGV, per germline. V lost 5 bases and J lost 6, with 19 bases in between. CDR3 size: 15 residues.

Sequencing input: PBMCs or T cells enriched from blood (not recorded which). The clonotype originates from a woman aged 18-29 years with acute COVID-19. This chain links TRBV11-2 with TRBJ2-5; tentatively, D is TRBD1 (6 bases). CDR3 sequence: CASSPVGDNRKTQYF. CDR3 nucleotide sequence: TGTGCCAGCAGCCCTGTGGGGGACAACCGGAAGACCCAGTACTTC. Complete variable domain (other parts from reference TRBV11-2 and TRBJ2-5): EAGVAQSPRYKIIEKRQSVAFWCNPISGHATLYWYQQILGQGPKLLIQFQNNGVVDDSQLPKDRFSAERLKGVDSTLKIQPAKLEDSAVYLCASSPVGDNRKTQYFGPGTRLLVL.